This T cell receptor beta chain appears in the sequencing data of a study of CD8 T cells in Susac syndrome. Study conclusions and caveats: Only a relatively small number of individuals were included in the TCR sequencing and HLA analysis.

With random hexamers, roughly 0.5 to 1 ug RNA was reverse transcribed. MiXCR was run by TCRdb on the immunoSEQ multiplex PCR reads, yielding one entry per CDR3 protein. The sample gives about 70,000 distinct CDR3 sequences, 95% of which show up once; 0.24% is in the top ten. Germline V lookup: CDR1 LNHNV, CDR2 YYDKDF (reference sequence). Between the trimmed V and J ends, which lost 0 bases and 1 base, there was a span of 10 bases. The CDR3 spans 15 residues. A word on this clonotype: The target antigen is unknown.

The authors negatively isolated CD8+ and CD4+ T cells and FACS-enriched TEMRA cells. Sequencing was carried out using CD8+ T cells from PBMCs. This receptor was obtained from a human donor in good health. The genes are TRBV15 and TRBJ2-7, with no clear D. CDR3: CATSRELVSSYEQYV. CDR3 DNA sequence: TGTGCCACCAGCAGAGAGTTGGTCAGTTCCTACGAGCAGTACGTC.